What follows are 28 T cell receptor beta chains derived from one specimen sequenced in a study of blood T cell repertoires in COVID-19. The method was immunoSEQ multiplex PCR; TCRdb's version includes in-frame clones alone and lacks a portion of them. This sample has approximately 160,000 clones, with roughly 84% found just once. Sequencing was carried out using peripheral blood. The receptors here all came from a woman in her sixties with COVID-19, enrolled during active disease.

The chain has TRBV6-5 and TRBJ2-7; 9 nucleotides agree with TRBD2. The CDR3 runs 16 residues. The ends lost 2 bases at V and 6 bases at J; junction bases unmatched: 11. Per the germline V gene, CDR1 is MNHEY and CDR2 is SVGAGI. The CDR3 loop is CASSYLGASGIVEQYF. In DNA, the CDR3 is TGTGCCAGCAGTTACCTCGGGGCTAGCGGGATTGTCGAGCAGTACTTC.

J is TRBJ1-5 and V is TRBV10-2, with TRBD1 matching over 10 bases. Germline lookup yields CDR1 WSHSY and CDR2 SAAADI. The CDR3 sequence is 16 residues long. V shed 2 bases, J shed 6 bases, and the junction held 7 bases outside the gene matches. The CDR3 DNA follows: TGCGCCAGCAGTGAGGTTGACAGGGGGCTTGGTCAGCCCCAGCATTTT. This encodes CASSEVDRGLGQPQHF.

V gene TRBV14 combines with J gene TRBJ2-2; 8 nucleotides align to TRBD1. Germline CDR1 SGHDN, CDR2 FVKESK. The CDR3 is made up of 15 amino acids. V shed 5 bases, J shed 5 bases, and the junction held 7 bases outside the gene matches. CDR3 sequence (DNA): TGTGCCAGCAGCGAGAGGACAGGGCTGACCGGGGAGCTGTTTTTT. Encoded protein: CASSERTGLTGELFF.

The chain has TRBV12-5 and TRBJ1-3, with D uncertain. Trimming cost V 1 base and J 5 bases, with 6 bases left between them. This CDR3 has 13 residues. Germline CDR1 reads LGHNT; CDR2 reads FRNRAP. The CDR3 nucleotides are TGTGCTAGTGGTTTGGGTCTACGAAACACCATATATTTT. Protein product: CASGLGLRNTIYF.

This chain links TRBV11-2 with TRBJ2-2, with 11 bases that match TRBD2. The CDR3 is 15 amino acids. Germline values: CDR1 SGHAT, CDR2 FQNNGV. After removal of 3 bases from V and 5 bases from J, the junction contained 2 bases not matched to a gene. CDR3 sequence (DNA): TGTGCCAGCAGCTTCACTAGCGGGGGTACCGGGGAGCTGTTTTTT. It codes for CASSFTSGGTGELFF.

V is TRBV7-9 and J is TRBJ1-4; 7 bases align to TRBD1. Germline lookup yields CDR1 SEHNR and CDR2 FQNEAQ (reference sequence). Trimming removed 5 bases from V and 8 bases from J; junction bases left unmatched: 8. The CDR3 contains 14 residues. The CDR3 loop is CASSPDRVAEKLFF. The CDR3 DNA sequence: TGTGCCAGCAGCCCTGACAGGGTGGCGGAAAAACTGTTTTTT.

V and J are TRBV5-8 and TRBJ2-7; D gene ambiguous. Trimming shortened V by 4 bases and J by 4 bases, and 6 bases separated the two germline ends. Germline V lookup: CDR1 SGHTS, CDR2 YDEGEE. This CDR3 comprises 11 residues. CDR3 nucleotide sequence: TGTGCCAGCAGCCCTTTATACGAGCAGTACTTC. The encoded protein is CASSPLYEQYF.

The CDR3 is CASSEYGAGTEAFF. The DNA for the CDR3 is TGTGCCAGCAGTGAATATGGGGCAGGGACTGAAGCTTTCTTT. V and J are TRBV25-1 and TRBJ1-1; perhaps TRBD1 as D (5 bases). Trimming left V 0 bases short and J 5 bases short, with 10 bases between. This CDR3 contains 14 residues. Per germline, CDR1 MGHDK and CDR2 SYGVNS.

The chain has TRBV30 and TRBJ1-5; D is perhaps TRBD1 (6 bases). The CDR3 has 16 residues. With 1 base removed from V and 0 bases from J, the gap between germline ends came to 13 bases. CDR1 is GTSNPN, CDR2 SVGIG, per germline (reference sequence). The DNA for the CDR3 is TGTGCCTGGAGTGAGGGGACCAGGGGTAGCAATCAGCCCCAGCATTTT. It translates to CAWSEGTRGSNQPQHF.

V usage is TRBV5-1 and J usage is TRBJ2-3, with 14 bases aligning to TRBD2. The CDR3 is 17 amino acids. The V and J ends lost 4 bases and 2 bases, in that order; junction bases with no gene match: 6. The germline V gene has CDR1 SGHRS and CDR2 YFSETQ. The CDR3 sequence: CASSRGTSGGNTDTQYF. In DNA, the CDR3 is TGCGCCAGCAGCCGGGGGACTAGCGGGGGTAACACAGATACGCAGTATTTT.

This clone appeared a single time. This chain links TRBV4-1 with TRBJ2-5, with 10 bases aligning to TRBD2. The CDR3 covers 15 residues. The germline V gene encodes CDR1 MGHRA and CDR2 YSYEKL. The trim removed 6 bases at V and 1 base at J, leaving 5 bases unmatched. The CDR3 DNA reads TGCGCCAGCAGGTTAGCGGGAGGCTTCCAAGAGACCCAGTACTTC. Encoded protein: CASRLAGGFQETQYF.

This chain uses TRBV29-1 with TRBJ1-4, with 9 bases that match TRBD1. The CDR3 has 14 amino acids. The junction had 7 bases not matched to a gene; V was cut back by 6 bases and J by 5 bases. Germline CDR1 is SQVTM and CDR2 is ANQGSEA. The CDR3 loop is CSVSYRGPNEKLFF. The CDR3, as DNA: TGCAGCGTGTCATACAGGGGGCCAAATGAAAAACTGTTTTTT.

A few counts support this clone. CDR3: CASSLTGGTDTQYF. CDR3 nucleotide sequence: TGTGCCAGCAGCTTAACTGGTGGCACAGATACGCAGTATTTT. The chain recombines TRBV7-9 with TRBJ2-3; D unresolved. CDR3 length equals 14 residues. The germline V and J ends were trimmed by 2 bases and 1 base, with 7 bases remaining between them. Germline V gene sequence: CDR1 SEHNR, CDR2 FQNEAQ (reference sequence). The full variable domain, in which reference TRBV7-9 and TRBJ2-3 provide the parts outside the CDR3, is DTGVSQNPRHKITKRGQNVTFRCDPISEHNRLYWYRQTLGQGPEFLTYFQNEAQLEKSRLLSDRFSAERPKGSFSTLEIQRTEQGDSAMYLCASSLTGGTDTQYFGPGTRLTVL.

The rearrangement joins TRBV6-6 to TRBJ1-4; 7 bases map to TRBD1. CDR3 length: 12 residues. CDR1 and CDR2 from the germline V gene are MNHNY and SVGAGI (reference sequence). V lost 6 bases to trimming and J lost 7 bases; unmatched junction nucleotides: 2. The CDR3 sequence is CASRGGSEKLFF. The CDR3 bases are TGTGCCAGCAGAGGGGGCAGTGAAAAACTGTTTTTT.

V is TRBV18 and J is TRBJ2-1, with 9 bases that match TRBD1. CDR3 length equals 14 residues. Germline V lookup: CDR1 KGHSH, CDR2 LQKENI. V shed 2 bases and J 8 bases; nucleotides not matched to a gene: 4. The CDR3 nucleotides read TGTGCCAGCTCACCAGGGACAGGGCAAGATGAGCAGTTCTTC. Its protein is CASSPGTGQDEQFF.

The V gene is TRBV19, the J gene TRBJ1-2, with D unclear. CDR1 is LNHDA, CDR2 SQIVND, per germline (reference sequence). Between the trimmed V and J ends, which lost 0 bases and 7 bases, there was a span of 9 bases. This CDR3 contains 13 residues. CDR3 DNA sequence: TGTGCCAGTAGTATAGATCCCGGGTTTGGCTACACCTTC. Residues: CASSIDPGFGYTF.

The chain is built from TRBV10-3 and TRBJ1-2; D ambiguous. Germline V gene data show CDR1 as ENHRY and CDR2 as SYGVKD. Trimming took off 2 bases at V and 8 bases at J, with 12 bases between the two ends. The CDR3 sequence is 13 residues long. Here the CDR3 DNA reads TGTGCCATCAGTGAGAGCCAGACTAAGGGCTACACCTTC. This codes for CAISESQTKGYTF.

The rearrangement uses TRBV19 and TRBJ2-1, with a weak D call TRBD1 (5 bases). The CDR3 is 12 amino acids. Germline CDR1 reads LNHDA; CDR2 reads SQIVND (reference sequence). V lost 5 bases and J 5 bases, leaving 7 bases between the germline ends. CDR3 sequence (DNA): TGTGCCAGTAGTTACAGGAACAATGAGCAGTTCTTC. This sequence encodes CASSYRNNEQFF.

V gene TRBV28 combines with J gene TRBJ1-2; 7 nucleotides line up with TRBD1. V dropped 4 bases and J dropped 5; count of bases not matched to a gene: 10. The germline CDR1 and CDR2 sequences are MDHEN and SYDVKM. The CDR3 extends over 15 amino acids. This CDR3 is CASSYPGTDFYGYTF. The DNA for the CDR3 is TGTGCCAGCAGTTACCCCGGGACAGATTTTTATGGCTACACCTTC.

This chain links TRBV11-3 with TRBJ2-7; TRBD2 matches 8 bases. This CDR3 contains 14 residues. Germline-derived CDR1 and CDR2 are SGHNT and YENEEA. V was pared by 1 base and J by 6 bases, with 5 bases of the junction left unmatched. This CDR3 is CASSLAGGPSEQYF. CDR3 in DNA: TGTGCCAGCAGCTTAGCGGGAGGGCCGAGCGAGCAGTACTTC.

This rearrangement joins TRBV2 to TRBJ1-2, with D possibly being TRBD1 (6 bases). This CDR3 has 13 residues. Germline loops: CDR1 SNHLY, CDR2 FYNNEI. Trimming took off 5 bases at V and 6 bases at J, with 13 bases between the two ends. The DNA of the CDR3 is TGTGCCAGCAGTCACGGGGACAAAGATGGCTACACCTTC. Its protein is CASSHGDKDGYTF. The variable domain in full, with the rest retrieved from reference TRBV2 and TRBJ1-2, is EPEVTQTPSHQVTQMGQEVILRCVPISNHLYFYWYRQILGQKVEFLVSFYNNEISEKSEIFDDQFSVERPDGSNFTLKIRSTKLEDSAMYFCASSHGDKDGYTFGSGTRLTVV.

The rearrangement joins TRBV6-6 to TRBJ1-1; D may be TRBD1 (5 bases). V lost 4 bases, J lost 5 bases, and 11 bases lay in between. The CDR3 contains 13 residues. In germline, CDR1 is MNHNY, CDR2 SVGAGI (reference sequence). CDR3 protein: CASSSRQMTEAFF. The CDR3 DNA reads as TGTGCCAGCAGTTCCCGACAGATGACTGAAGCTTTCTTT.

The chain employs TRBV3-1 (or the pseudogene TRBV3-2) and TRBJ2-3, with TRBD2 as a possible D gene (6 bases). The CDR3 sequence is 15 residues long. Germline CDR1 is LGHDT and CDR2 is YNNKEL (reference sequence). Trimming took off 2 bases at V and 0 bases at J, with 9 bases between the two ends. CDR3 residues: CASSQREASTDTQYF. DNA for the CDR3: TGTGCCAGCAGCCAAAGGGAGGCTAGCACAGATACGCAGTATTTT.

The V and J genes are TRBV5-5 and TRBJ1-4; D uncertain. Germline-derived CDR1 and CDR2 are SGHKS and YYEKEE (reference sequence). V was clipped by 2 bases and J by 7 bases, with 12 bases between them. CDR3 length: 14 amino acids. The CDR3 coding sequence is TGTGCCAGCAGCTTATTAGGGAGCAGTGAAAAACTGTTTTTT. This gives the protein CASSLLGSSEKLFF.

This clone showed up many times. The chain has TRBV7-8 and TRBJ2-4; 8 bases align to TRBD1. V was pared by 6 bases and J by 15 bases, with 13 bases of the junction left unmatched. The CDR3 has 13 residues. CDR1 SGHVS and CDR2 FQNEAQ come from the germline V gene. CDR3 residues: CASRTTTDRVWYF. CDR3 nucleotides: TGTGCCAGCAGAACAACCACGGACAGGGTGTGGTACTTC.

The count of this clone is one. J is TRBJ2-5 and V is TRBV27; 13 bases match TRBD2. Germline CDR1 and CDR2: MNHEY and SMNVEV (reference sequence). This CDR3 is built from 18 residues. The trim removed 6 bases at V and 4 bases at J, leaving 14 bases unmatched. CDR3 nucleotide sequence: TGTGCCAGCAGACCCCTCGGACTAGCGGGAGCTTATGGAGAGACCCAGTACTTC. Translating it yields CASRPLGLAGAYGETQYF.

The J gene is TRBJ1-1, the V gene TRBV7-8, with 7 positions matching TRBD1. This CDR3 has 14 residues. Trimming took 5 bases from V and 6 from J; bases not matched to a gene: 9. Germline-derived CDR1 and CDR2 are SGHVS and FQNEAQ. This CDR3 reads CASSRQGFGAEAFF. DNA for the CDR3: TGTGCCAGCAGCAGACAGGGATTCGGGGCTGAAGCTTTCTTT.

The V gene is TRBV28, the J gene TRBJ1-4; TRBD1 matches 7 bases. Germline V CDR1 and CDR2: MDHEN, SYDVKM. CDR3 length: 14 amino acids. Unmatched junction bases numbered 5, after V lost 6 bases and J lost 4 bases. The CDR3 loop reads CASSGTVVNEKLFF. The CDR3, as DNA: TGTGCCAGCAGCGGGACAGTGGTTAATGAAAAACTGTTTTTT.